The sample holds a few counts of the clone carrying this T cell receptor beta chain. Antigen: not known. This sample was included in a study of Ad26.COV2.S vaccination and SARS-CoV-2 variants. Study overall: The vaccine Ad26.COV2.S was put into the muscle once, or twice with 56 days between.

The CDR3 is 16 residues long. The germline CDR1 and CDR2 sequences are LGHNA and YNFKEQ. Trimming took 1 base from V and 4 from J, leaving 13 bases between them. The treatment denotes: some 20 received Ad26.COV2.S at low or high dose, single or two shots; 5 received placebo; per-sample allocation not given. Sampling was performed 63 days after the first vaccine or placebo injection. Regarding the study as a whole: Post-vaccination spike-specific CD8+ and CD4+ T cell responses reportedly had substantial breadth.

The protocol was immunoSEQ multiplex PCR, while the TCRdb copy is restricted to in-frame clones and leaves out a portion. The data hold about 320,000 clones, with approximately 80% observed a single time. This TCR came from a person between 18 and 65 years old who received the Ad26.COV2.S COVID-19 vaccine or a placebo. The chain has TRBV4-2 and TRBJ2-2; possibly TRBD1 for D (6 bases). The sample here was peripheral blood, taken in a trial of Ad26.COV2.S vaccine versus placebo. CDR3 sequence: CASSQVTTRGTGELFF. DNA of the CDR3: TGTGCCAGCAGCCAAGTGACTACCAGGGGCACCGGGGAGCTGTTTTTT.